The 32 T cell receptor beta chains listed next were all sequenced from one sample in a study of T cell responses to AZD1222 COVID-19 vaccine. Sequenced by immunoSEQ multiplex PCR; TCRdb stores in-frame clones only, minus some. The table shows 100,000 to 150,000 clones, with roughly 92% occurring only once. Specimen: peripheral blood, collected on day 0 of AZD1222 vaccination. The receptors come from an adult in good health.

This clone has a handful of counts. V gene TRBV6-1 combines with J gene TRBJ2-7; D perhaps matches TRBD1 (6 bases). Germline V gene data show CDR1 as MNHNS and CDR2 as SASEGT. The CDR3 runs 14 residues. DNA for the CDR3: TGTGCCAGCAGTGAAGCGCCTGTCGACAGGCTGAAGTTAGTC. This translates into CASSEAPVDRLKLV.

This clone occurred once. This rearrangement joins TRBV6-2 or TRBV6-3 to TRBJ2-1; D possibly uses TRBD1 or TRBD2 (5 bases each). V shed 5 bases and J shed 7 bases, with 24 bases lying between them. Germline CDR1 and CDR2: MNHEY and SVGEGT. The CDR3 covers 17 residues. CDR3 loop: CASSNFRDPTEGNEQFF. The CDR3 coding sequence is TGTGCCAGCAGTAATTTCCGGGACCCCACTGAGGGGAATGAGCAGTTCTTC.

The chain uses TRBV6-4 and TRBJ2-7; 11 bases fit TRBD2. Germline lookup yields CDR1 MRHNA and CDR2 SNTAGT. This CDR3 is built from 14 residues. J was trimmed by 7 bases and V by 2 bases; bases with no gene match: 4. The CDR3 sequence is CASSDPTSGEEQYV. The CDR3, as DNA: TGTGCCAGCAGTGACCCGACTAGCGGGGAGGAGCAGTACGTC.

The chain has TRBV7-2 and TRBJ1-1; D perhaps matches TRBD1 (6 bases). V was trimmed by 4 bases and J by 7 bases, leaving 16 bases between them. The CDR3 consists of 14 residues. In germline, CDR1 is SGHTA, CDR2 FQGNSA. The CDR3 is CASSYGQSEFEAFF. Here the CDR3 DNA reads TGTGCCAGCAGCTACGGACAGTCAGAATTTGAAGCTTTCTTT.

This chain uses TRBV3-1 (or the pseudogene TRBV3-2) with TRBJ1-5; D remains ambiguous. V lost 1 base, J lost 0 bases, and 4 bases lay in between. Germline values: CDR1 LGHDT, CDR2 YNNKEL (reference sequence). The CDR3 has 14 residues. CDR3 residues: CASSQGNSNQPQHF. In DNA, the CDR3 is TGTGCCAGCAGCCAAGGGAATAGCAATCAGCCCCAGCATTTT.

This clone came up once. The V call is TRBV30, the J call TRBJ1-1; no firm D call. Germline V gene data show CDR1 as GTSNPN and CDR2 as SVGIG (reference sequence). CDR3 size: 11 residues. V was trimmed by 8 bases and J by 8 bases, leaving 15 bases between them. For the CDR3, the DNA is TGTGCCGGCTCTGGATGGATGGAAGCTTTCTTT. Translated, it gives CAGSGWMEAFF.

As concerns this clone: One end of the junction is discordant with germline, which a read error may explain. DNA of the CDR3: TGTGCCAGCAGTAAAGCGGGGGCGCGTGGCTACACCTTC. Encoded protein: CASSKAGARGYTF. V gene TRBV6-1 combines with J gene TRBJ1-2; TRBD1 is a possible D gene (6 bases). The CDR3 spans 13 residues. Germline V gene sequence: CDR1 MNHNS, CDR2 SASEGT.

This sequence joins TRBV7-9 and TRBJ2-5; 8 bases match TRBD2. The germline V gene has CDR1 SEHNR and CDR2 FQNEAQ (reference sequence). V lost 9 bases and J lost 1; bases outside the gene matches: 7. CDR3 size: 14 residues. The CDR3 DNA follows: TGTGCCAGTTTAACAGGGACTAGCCAAGAGACCCAGTACTTC. Its protein is CASLTGTSQETQYF.

This clone was detected a few times. The chain carries TRBV7-8 and TRBJ2-1; perhaps TRBD2 as D (6 bases). The CDR3 consists of 17 residues. The germline gives CDR1 SGHVS, CDR2 FQNEAQ. Between the trimmed V and J ends, which lost 4 bases and 0 bases, there was a span of 16 bases. DNA for the CDR3: TGTGCCAGCAGCTCAGCGCGGGGACTCCGCTCCTACAATGAGCAGTTCTTC. Its protein product is CASSSARGLRSYNEQFF.

The CDR3 loop reads CAILGGYGYTF. For the CDR3, the DNA is TGTGCCATCCTGGGGGGGTATGGCTACACCTTC. The gene calls are TRBV10-3 and TRBJ1-2; D is perhaps TRBD1 (5 bases). The CDR3 runs to 11 residues. The V gene lost 8 bases and the J gene lost 5 bases, with 9 bases spanning the gap. CDR1 is ENHRY and CDR2 is SYGVKD in the germline V gene.

The rearrangement joins TRBV19 to TRBJ1-5; D ambiguous. V lost 5 bases and J 0 bases, leaving 17 bases between the germline ends. CDR3 length: 17 residues. Germline lookup yields CDR1 LNHDA and CDR2 SQIVND (reference sequence). The DNA of the CDR3 is TGTGCCAGTAGTCTTCCCGTGTCGGATTATAGCAATCAGCCCCAGCATTTT. Translating gives CASSLPVSDYSNQPQHF.

This CDR3 reads CASSNRVGGDYGYTF. The CDR3 nucleotides read TGCGCCAGCAGTAACCGTGTGGGCGGGGACTATGGCTACACCTTC. V usage is TRBV4-3 and J usage is TRBJ1-2; D is undetermined. V lost 6 bases to trimming and J lost 3 bases, with 17 bases between them. The CDR3 has 15 amino acids. Germline CDR1 and CDR2: LGHNA and YSLEER.

V and J are TRBV4-1 and TRBJ2-1; 8 bases are a match to TRBD1. The germline V gene encodes CDR1 MGHRA and CDR2 YSYEKL. CDR3 size: 16 residues. With V trimmed by 4 bases and J by 3 bases, 8 bases remained unmatched. CDR3 sequence: CASSPGFGTGYNEQFF. Written as DNA, the CDR3 is TGCGCCAGCAGCCCCGGTTTCGGGACAGGCTACAATGAGCAGTTCTTC.

This clone was counted a single time. The chain carries TRBV5-1 and TRBJ1-3; no reliable D call. V shed 5 bases and J shed 0 bases, with 9 bases lying between them. This CDR3 contains 14 residues. Germline values: CDR1 SGHRS, CDR2 YFSETQ. CDR3 in DNA: TGCGCCAGCAGTGCACAATCCTCTGGAAACACCATATATTTT. Its translation: CASSAQSSGNTIYF. The full variable domain, its missing parts supplied by reference TRBV5-1 and TRBJ1-3, is KAGVTQTPRYLIKTRGQQVTLSCSPISGHRSVSWYQQTPGQGLQFLFEYFSETQRNKGNFPGRFSGRQFSNSRSEMNVSTLELGDSALYLCASSAQSSGNTIYFGEGSWLTVV.

The chain has TRBV4-3 and TRBJ1-3; D perhaps matches TRBD1 (6 bases). Germline CDR1 and CDR2: LGHNA and YSLEER. The CDR3 runs 14 residues. The V gene lost 4 bases and the J gene lost 1 base, with 8 bases spanning the gap. This chain's CDR3 is CASSRTASGNTIYF. CDR3 DNA: TGCGCCAGCAGCCGGACAGCGTCTGGAAACACCATATATTTT.

The V call is TRBV6-5, the J call TRBJ2-1; D possibly corresponds to TRBD1 (6 bases). The CDR3 is 15 residues long. V was shortened by 7 bases and J by 2 bases, with 15 bases between the two germline ends. The germline CDR1 and CDR2 sequences are MNHEY and SVGAGI. CDR3 DNA sequence: TGTGCCAGCAAGTTGTGGGACACGGCCTACAATGAGCAGTTCTTC. Translating gives CASKLWDTAYNEQFF.

The genes are TRBV4-1 and TRBJ2-1, with TRBD1 matching over 11 bases. The germline V gene encodes CDR1 MGHRA and CDR2 YSYEKL. The CDR3 loop spans 19 amino acids. V lost 2 bases to trimming and J lost 3 bases; unmatched junction nucleotides: 12. The CDR3: CASSQFLTGTGGFYNEQFF. CDR3 DNA sequence: TGCGCCAGCAGCCAATTCCTGACCGGGACAGGGGGATTCTACAATGAGCAGTTCTTC.

CDR3 nucleotide sequence: TGTGCCAGCAGCTCTCGGAGGGGCGGGGAGCTGTTTTTT. As protein: CASSSRRGGELFF. V is TRBV7-6 and J is TRBJ2-2; D may be TRBD2 (6 bases). The V gene lost 4 bases and the J gene lost 7 bases, with 10 bases spanning the gap. CDR1 SGHVS and CDR2 FNYEAQ come from the germline V gene. This CDR3 is built from 13 residues.

This chain links TRBV9 with TRBJ2-1, with 10 nucleotides matching TRBD2. The CDR3 has 17 amino acids. Germline V gives CDR1 SGDLS, CDR2 YYNGEE. V lost 2 bases and J lost 1; bases outside the gene matches: 6. The CDR3 DNA follows: TGTGCCAGCAGCGTGGGTAGCGGGGGGTTTTCCTACAATGAGCAGTTCTTC. It is translated as CASSVGSGGFSYNEQFF.

CDR3 sequence reads: CASRQEGAGEKLFF. The CDR3 DNA is TGTGCCAGCAGGCAGGAGGGGGCTGGGGAAAAACTGTTTTTT. The chain carries TRBV27 and TRBJ1-4, with 7 bases lining up with TRBD1. This CDR3 comprises 14 residues. The J segment lost 8 bases and the V segment lost 6 bases, leaving 9 bases of the junction unmatched. Looked up from germline, CDR1 is MNHEY and CDR2 is SMNVEV (reference sequence).

The chain links TRBV30 to TRBJ1-2, with a possible D match to TRBD1 (6 bases). CDR3 length: 13 residues. With 8 bases removed from V and 8 bases from J, the gap between germline ends came to 21 bases. The germline V gene encodes CDR1 GTSNPN and CDR2 SVGIG (reference sequence). In DNA, the CDR3 is TGTGCCGGGGCGGAGGGACAAAAGGAGGGCTACACCTTC. Protein: CAGAEGQKEGYTF.

The chain couples TRBV6-2 or TRBV6-3 to TRBJ2-2; no definite D call. CDR1 and CDR2 from the germline V gene are MNHEY and SVGEGT. V lost 5 bases and J 1 base, leaving 11 bases between the germline ends. This CDR3 contains 15 residues. The CDR3 coding sequence is TGTGCCAGCAGTGTAAGACGTAAGAACACCGGGGAGCTGTTTTTT. Its protein product is CASSVRRKNTGELFF.

This rearrangement joins TRBV19 to TRBJ1-6; 11 nucleotides align to TRBD1. V trimming: 7 bases; J trimming: 7 bases; junction bases outside the gene matches: 15. The germline gives CDR1 LNHDA, CDR2 SQIVND (reference sequence). The CDR3 length is 18 residues. CDR3 bases: TGTGCCAGTAATGGCGGGACAGGGGGATTCGGGAGGAATTCACCCCTCCACTTT. It codes for CASNGGTGGFGRNSPLHF.

The chain recombines TRBV27 with TRBJ2-1; D gene unclear. V lost 3 bases, J lost 1 base, and 4 bases lay in between. The CDR3 loop spans 13 amino acids. Germline loops: CDR1 MNHEY, CDR2 SMNVEV (reference sequence). The CDR3 DNA is TGTGCCAGCAGTTTTCGTTCCTACAATGAGCAGTTCTTC. Translation gives CASSFRSYNEQFF.

This clone was recorded only once. DNA for the CDR3: TGCAGCGTTTGGACTCCTGCTGGGGGGACCCAGTACTTC. Its translation is CSVWTPAGGTQYF. This chain joins TRBV29-1 and TRBJ2-5; D could derive from TRBD1 or TRBD2 (5 bases each). The germline gives CDR1 SQVTM, CDR2 ANQGSEA. CDR3 length: 13 amino acids. The germline V and J ends were trimmed by 5 bases and 7 bases, with 17 bases remaining between them.

This chain's CDR3 is CASSSYWADQPQHF. The CDR3 DNA reads TGCGCCAGCAGTTCATATTGGGCCGATCAGCCCCAGCATTTT. The chain is built from TRBV10-1 and TRBJ1-5; D uncertain. V was cut by 5 bases and J by 5 bases, with 13 bases left in between. This CDR3 contains 14 residues. Germline CDR1 reads WNHNN; CDR2 reads SYGVQD (reference sequence).

The genes are TRBV6-5 and TRBJ1-2; the D gene is possibly TRBD1 (5 bases). V shed 4 bases and J shed 2 bases, with 11 bases lying between them. Germline V gene data show CDR1 as MNHEY and CDR2 as SVGAGI. The length of the CDR3 is 14 residues. For the CDR3, the DNA is TGTGCCAGCAGTTCCCTGGGGGGAAACTATGGCTACACCTTC. Its translation is CASSSLGGNYGYTF.

This chain connects TRBV6-1 to TRBJ1-2, with D unclear. CDR1 is MNHNS, CDR2 SASEGT, per germline. Trimming left V 1 base short and J 6 bases short, with 6 bases between. CDR3 length: 12 residues. CDR3 DNA sequence: TGTGCCAGCAGTGAAGTAGGAGATGGCTACACCTTC. Protein sequence: CASSEVGDGYTF.

V and J are TRBV19 and TRBJ2-7, with TRBD2 matching over 11 bases. The CDR3 has 17 residues. J gave up 1 base and V 6 bases, and 11 bases lay outside the gene matches. CDR1 and CDR2 from the germline V gene are LNHDA and SQIVND (reference sequence). CDR3 in DNA: TGTGCCAGTAGCTTGGGTAGGACTAGCGGGCGTTCCTACGAGCAGTACTTC. This gives the protein CASSLGRTSGRSYEQYF. Variable domain in full (rest from reference TRBV19 and TRBJ2-7): DGGITQSPKYLFRKEGQNVTLSCEQNLNHDAMYWYRQDPGQGLRLIYYSQIVNDFQKGDIAEGYSVSREKKESFPLTVTSAQKNPTAFYLCASSLGRTSGRSYEQYFGPGTRLTVT.

The chain recombines TRBV5-6 with TRBJ2-5, with D unclear. CDR1 SGHDT and CDR2 YYEEEE come from the germline V gene. The CDR3 is 14 amino acids. Trimming cost V 1 base and J 2 bases, with 9 bases left between them. CDR3 sequence reads: CASSLPPAQETQYF. In DNA, the CDR3 is TGTGCCAGCAGCTTGCCCCCAGCACAAGAGACCCAGTACTTC. The full variable domain, rest sourced from reference TRBV5-6 and TRBJ2-5, is DAGVTQSPTHLIKTRGQQVTLRCSPKSGHDTVSWYQQALGQGPQFIFQYYEEEERQRGNFPDRFSGHQFPNYSSELNVNALLLGDSALYLCASSLPPAQETQYFGPGTRLLVL.

The V gene is TRBV10-3, the J gene TRBJ1-1; D is ambiguous. The CDR3 is 12 amino acids. CDR1 is ENHRY and CDR2 is SYGVKD in the germline V gene. Trimming removed 6 bases at V and 10 bases at J, with 15 bases between. The CDR3 DNA reads as TGTGCCATCAGACCGGTAGGCGGACGAGCTTTCTTT. This codes for CAIRPVGGRAFF.

The chain employs TRBV27 and TRBJ1-5, with D uncertain. Germline V gene sequence: CDR1 MNHEY, CDR2 SMNVEV (reference sequence). CDR3 length: 14 amino acids. Trimming shortened V by 4 bases and J by 3 bases, and 10 bases separated the two germline ends. The chain's CDR3 is CASSWSADNQPQHF. The CDR3 DNA follows: TGTGCCAGCAGTTGGTCGGCGGACAATCAGCCCCAGCATTTT.